The 7 T cell receptor beta chains below were found in one sample sequenced in a study of T cell responses to AZD1222 COVID-19 vaccine. Libraries were prepared by immunoSEQ multiplex PCR; TCRdb keeps only in-frame clonotypes and omits some of them. The table includes roughly 160,000 clones, 85% to 90% detected once. Sequenced here: peripheral blood, sampled 28 days after the second AZD1222 dose. Source of these receptors: an adult who received the AZD1222 COVID-19 vaccine.

The rearrangement links TRBV7-8 to TRBJ2-3; D gene unclear. CDR3 length equals 13 residues. CDR1 is SGHVS, CDR2 FQNEAQ, per germline. Trimming stripped 5 bases from V and 6 bases from J, with 12 bases between. CDR3 protein: CASSRPGRDTQYF. The CDR3 DNA reads as TGTGCCAGCAGCCGACCTGGGCGGGATACGCAGTATTTT.

The genes are TRBV9 and TRBJ1-1; D gene unclear. Germline CDR1 and CDR2: SGDLS and YYNGEE. V lost 4 bases to trimming and J lost 4 bases, with 11 bases between them. CDR3 length: 13 amino acids. The CDR3: CASSIDPLTEAFF. The CDR3 DNA is TGTGCCAGCAGCATAGACCCCCTCACTGAAGCTTTCTTT.

V usage is TRBV5-1 and J usage is TRBJ1-2; a weak D match, TRBD1 (6 bases). Germline V CDR1 and CDR2: SGHRS, YFSETQ. There are 15 residues in the CDR3. The V gene lost 0 bases and the J gene lost 8 bases, with 17 bases spanning the gap. This CDR3 reads CASSLETGVTEGYTF. CDR3 nucleotides: TGCGCCAGCAGCTTGGAGACAGGTGTAACGGAGGGCTACACCTTC.

The gene calls are TRBV27 and TRBJ2-1; tentative D call: TRBD2 (6 bases). Per the germline V gene, CDR1 is MNHEY and CDR2 is SMNVEV (reference sequence). The CDR3 spans 15 residues. Trimming removed 1 base from V and 10 bases from J, with 17 bases in between. CDR3 protein: CASSLWAGLRREQFF. In nucleotides, the CDR3 is TGTGCCAGCAGTTTATGGGCGGGGCTTCGTCGGGAGCAGTTCTTC.

The rearrangement uses TRBV10-3 and TRBJ2-1; 7 bases align to TRBD2. The length of the CDR3 is 16 residues. V lost 2 bases, J lost 4 bases, and 8 bases stayed unmatched. Germline V CDR1 and CDR2: ENHRY, SYGVKD. As DNA, the CDR3 is TGTGCCATCAGTGAGATCGGCGGGGGAGTTTACAATGAGCAGTTCTTC. Translation gives CAISEIGGGVYNEQFF.

The rearrangement links TRBV27 to TRBJ1-1; D call uncertain. The CDR3 covers 13 residues. Trimming removed 5 bases at V and 0 bases at J, with 7 bases between. Looked up from germline, CDR1 is MNHEY and CDR2 is SMNVEV (reference sequence). CDR3 sequence reads: CASSPQMNTEAFF. The CDR3, as DNA: TGTGCCAGCAGTCCCCAGATGAACACTGAAGCTTTCTTT.

This chain links TRBV10-3 with TRBJ1-2, with D perhaps matching TRBD1 (5 bases). V was clipped by 5 bases and J by 3 bases, with 16 bases between them. The CDR3 covers 15 residues. Germline CDR1 is ENHRY and CDR2 is SYGVKD. In DNA, the CDR3 is TGTGCCATCAGTATTGAATTTGGACATGACTATGGCTACACCTTC. Translating gives CAISIEFGHDYGYTF.